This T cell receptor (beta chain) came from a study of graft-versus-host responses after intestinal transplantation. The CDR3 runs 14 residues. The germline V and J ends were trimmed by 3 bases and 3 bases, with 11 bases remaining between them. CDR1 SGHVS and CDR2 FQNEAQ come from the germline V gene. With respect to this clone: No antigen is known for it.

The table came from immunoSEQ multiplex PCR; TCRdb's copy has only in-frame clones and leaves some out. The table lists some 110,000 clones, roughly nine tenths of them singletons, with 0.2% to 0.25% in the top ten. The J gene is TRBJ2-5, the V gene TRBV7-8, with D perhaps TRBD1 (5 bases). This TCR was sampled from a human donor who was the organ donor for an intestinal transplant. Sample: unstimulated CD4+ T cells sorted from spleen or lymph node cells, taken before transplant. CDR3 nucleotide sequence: TGTGCCAGCAGCTTCCGACAGTTGAAAGAGACCCAGTACTTC. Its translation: CASSFRQLKETQYF.